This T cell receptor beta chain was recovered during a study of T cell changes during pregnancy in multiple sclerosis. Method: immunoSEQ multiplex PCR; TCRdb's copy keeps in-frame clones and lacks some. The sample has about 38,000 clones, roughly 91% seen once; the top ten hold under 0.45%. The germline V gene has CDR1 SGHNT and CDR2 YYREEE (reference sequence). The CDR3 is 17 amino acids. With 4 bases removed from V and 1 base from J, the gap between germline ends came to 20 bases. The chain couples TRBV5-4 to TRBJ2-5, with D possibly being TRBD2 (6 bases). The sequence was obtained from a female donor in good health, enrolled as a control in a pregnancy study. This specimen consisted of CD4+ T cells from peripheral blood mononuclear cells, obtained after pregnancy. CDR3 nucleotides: TGTGCCAGCAGCGGGGGTAGGCGGGGCGATATCCAAGAGACCCAGTACTTC. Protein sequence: CASSGGRRGDIQETQYF. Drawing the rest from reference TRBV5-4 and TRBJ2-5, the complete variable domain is ETGVTQSPTHLIKTRGQQVTLRCSSQSGHNTVSWYQQALGQGPQFIFQYYREEENGRGNFPPRFSGLQFPNYSSELNVNALELDDSALYLCASSGGRRGDIQETQYFGPGTRLLVL.